Following are 8 T cell receptor beta chains from one sample sequenced in a study of cytomegalovirus exposure and HLA in healthy donors. In the PCR, 60 Vbeta and 13 Jbeta primers were used. Assay used: immunoSEQ multiplex PCR; TCRdb lists only in-frame clones, some missing. The sample includes 90,000 to 100,000 clones, roughly 77% of them seen just once. Sequencing was carried out using PBMCs. The receptors come from a man in his forties in good health and CMV-seronegative.

This rearrangement joins TRBV5-1 to TRBJ1-5; D possibly corresponds to TRBD1 (5 bases). The CDR3 sequence is 15 residues long. Trimming removed 4 bases at V and 0 bases at J, with 11 bases between. Germline-derived CDR1 and CDR2 are SGHRS and YFSETQ. The CDR3 here is CASSPDGGSNQPQHF. The CDR3 nucleotides are TGCGCCAGCAGCCCGGACGGGGGTAGCAATCAGCCCCAGCATTTT.

This clone was picked up one time. The chain links TRBV29-1 to TRBJ2-7; TRBD1 agrees at 7 bases. Looked up from germline, CDR1 is SQVTM and CDR2 is ANQGSEA. Unmatched junction bases numbered 12, after V lost 1 base and J lost 9 bases. The CDR3 contains 14 residues. The CDR3 reads CSVEGQGSGSRQYF. CDR3 DNA sequence: TGCAGCGTTGAAGGACAGGGTTCCGGTAGCAGGCAGTACTTC.

The chain links TRBV5-1 to TRBJ1-2, with D unresolved. Germline loops: CDR1 SGHRS, CDR2 YFSETQ. With 4 bases removed from V and 4 bases from J, the gap between germline ends came to 14 bases. The CDR3 length is 14 residues. The CDR3 region has the DNA TGCGCCAGCAGCGTATTGGAGGGCAGCTATGGCTACACCTTC. Encoded protein: CASSVLEGSYGYTF.

J is TRBJ2-7 and V is TRBV7-3, with 7 bases lining up with TRBD2. V lost 0 bases and J lost 2; bases outside the gene matches: 1. This CDR3 has 14 residues. Germline CDR1 and CDR2: SGHTA and FQGTGA. The CDR3 is CASSLTGTTYEQYF. The CDR3 bases are TGTGCCAGCAGCTTAACAGGGACTACCTACGAGCAGTACTTC.

The CDR3 loop is CAIKAGGFETQYF. In DNA, the CDR3 is TGTGCCATCAAAGCGGGGGGCTTTGAGACCCAGTACTTC. V is TRBV10-3 and J is TRBJ2-5, with 9 bases identical to TRBD2. Germline loops: CDR1 ENHRY, CDR2 SYGVKD. This CDR3 is built from 13 residues. The junction had 5 bases not matched to a gene; V was cut back by 7 bases and J by 5 bases.

The genes are TRBV2 and TRBJ2-1; D may be TRBD1 (6 bases). V shed 6 bases and J shed 6 bases, with 9 bases lying between them. Germline V CDR1 and CDR2: SNHLY, FYNNEI. This CDR3 has 12 amino acids. In DNA, the CDR3 is TGTGCCAGCAGAGACAGGATCAATGAGCAGTTCTTC. Amino acid sequence: CASRDRINEQFF.

The genes are TRBV5-1 and TRBJ2-5, with TRBD2 identical over 11 bases. The CDR3 is made up of 16 amino acids. Germline loops: CDR1 SGHRS, CDR2 YFSETQ. The ends lost 0 bases at V and 5 bases at J; junction bases unmatched: 6. This CDR3 is CASSLALAGASETQYF. CDR3 bases: TGCGCCAGCAGCTTGGCACTAGCGGGGGCTTCCGAGACCCAGTACTTC. Variable domain in full (rest from reference TRBV5-1 and TRBJ2-5): KAGVTQTPRYLIKTRGQQVTLSCSPISGHRSVSWYQQTPGQGLQFLFEYFSETQRNKGNFPGRFSGRQFSNSRSEMNVSTLELGDSALYLCASSLALAGASETQYFGPGTRLLVL.

The rearrangement uses TRBV11-2 and TRBJ1-1; D not resolved. The CDR3 loop spans 16 amino acids. In germline, CDR1 is SGHAT, CDR2 FQNNGV. V was cut by 4 bases and J by 5 bases, with 20 bases left in between. The CDR3 nucleotides are TGTGCCAGCAGCTCCGCCAGGCAGCTTCTGAGAACTGAAGCTTTCTTT. Translation gives CASSSARQLLRTEAFF.